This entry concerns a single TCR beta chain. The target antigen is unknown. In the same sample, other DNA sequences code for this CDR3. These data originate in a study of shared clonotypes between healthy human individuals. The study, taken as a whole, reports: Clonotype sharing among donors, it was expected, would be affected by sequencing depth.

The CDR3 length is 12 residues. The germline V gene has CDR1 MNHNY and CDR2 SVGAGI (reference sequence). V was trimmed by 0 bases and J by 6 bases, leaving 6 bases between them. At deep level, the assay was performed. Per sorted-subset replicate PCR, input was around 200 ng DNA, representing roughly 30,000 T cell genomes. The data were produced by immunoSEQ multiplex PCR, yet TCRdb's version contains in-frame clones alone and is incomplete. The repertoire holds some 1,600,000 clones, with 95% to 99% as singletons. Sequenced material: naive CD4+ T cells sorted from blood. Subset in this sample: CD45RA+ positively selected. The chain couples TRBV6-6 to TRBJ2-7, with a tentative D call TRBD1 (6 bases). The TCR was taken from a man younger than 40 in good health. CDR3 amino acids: CASSYSGGEQYF. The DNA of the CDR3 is TGTGCCAGCAGTTACTCAGGGGGCGAGCAGTACTTC.